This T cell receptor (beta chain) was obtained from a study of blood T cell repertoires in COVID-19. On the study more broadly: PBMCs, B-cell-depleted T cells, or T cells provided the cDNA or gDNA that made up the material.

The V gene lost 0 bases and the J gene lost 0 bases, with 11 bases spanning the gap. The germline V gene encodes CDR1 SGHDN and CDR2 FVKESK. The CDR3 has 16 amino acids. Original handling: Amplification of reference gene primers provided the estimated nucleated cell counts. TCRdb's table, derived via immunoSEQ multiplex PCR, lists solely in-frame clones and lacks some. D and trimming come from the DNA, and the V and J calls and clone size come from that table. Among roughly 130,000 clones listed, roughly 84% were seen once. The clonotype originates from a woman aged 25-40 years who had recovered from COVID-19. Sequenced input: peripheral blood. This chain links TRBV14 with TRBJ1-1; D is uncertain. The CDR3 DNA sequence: TGTGCCAGCAGCCAAGATCCAGGCAGGCTGAACACTGAAGCTTTCTTT. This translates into CASSQDPGRLNTEAFF. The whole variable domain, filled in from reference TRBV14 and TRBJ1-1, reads EAGVTQFPSHSVIEKGQTVTLRCDPISGHDNLYWYRRVMGKEIKFLLHFVKESKQDESGMPNNRFLAERTGGTYSTLKVQPAELEDSGVYFCASSQDPGRLNTEAFFGQGTRLTVV.